This T cell receptor beta chain was obtained from a study of blood T cell repertoires in COVID-19. Background on the study: The origin of the acute and convalescent COVID-19 samples was the United States, Italy and Spain. T cells, B-cell-depleted T cells, or PBMCs supplied cDNA or gDNA.

In the study's own analysis: By means of reference gene primer amplification, nucleated cell counts were estimated. Generated by immunoSEQ multiplex PCR, the TCRdb table keeps only in-frame clones and is missing some. V and J calls plus clone size are reproduced from that table; the DNA served to infer D and trimming. In the table there are 70,000 to 95,000 clones, around four fifths of which are singletons. Germline V gene data show CDR1 as MNHEY and CDR2 as SMNVEV (reference sequence). This CDR3 is 16 amino acids long. The V and J ends lost 3 bases and 8 bases, in that order; junction bases with no gene match: 10.

The chain uses TRBV27 and TRBJ1-4, with 9 bases identical to TRBD1. This TCR came from an elderly man with active or convalescent COVID-19. Sequences were obtained from peripheral blood. CDR3 nucleotides: TGTGCCAGCAGTTTGAAACAGGGGGCAATTGGCGAAAAACTGTTTTTT. As protein: CASSLKQGAIGEKLFF. The variable domain in full, completed from reference TRBV27 and TRBJ1-4, reads EAQVTQNPRYLITVTGKKLTVTCSQNMNHEYMSWYRQDPGLGLRQIYYSMNVEVTDKGDVPEGYKVSRKEKRNFPLILESPSPNQTSLYFCASSLKQGAIGEKLFFGSGTQLSVL.